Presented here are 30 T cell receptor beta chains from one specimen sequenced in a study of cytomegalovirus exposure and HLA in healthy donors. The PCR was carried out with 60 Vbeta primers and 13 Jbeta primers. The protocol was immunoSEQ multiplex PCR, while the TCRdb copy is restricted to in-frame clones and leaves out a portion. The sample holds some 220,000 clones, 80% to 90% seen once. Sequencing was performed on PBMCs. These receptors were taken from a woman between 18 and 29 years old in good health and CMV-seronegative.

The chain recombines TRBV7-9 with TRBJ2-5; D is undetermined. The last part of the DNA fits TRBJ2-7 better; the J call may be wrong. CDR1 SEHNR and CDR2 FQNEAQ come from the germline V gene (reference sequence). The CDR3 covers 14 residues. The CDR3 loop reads CASSLVAVSSEQYF. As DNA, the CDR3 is TGTGCCAGCAGCTTAGTTGCGGTGTCTAGCGAGCAGTACTTC.

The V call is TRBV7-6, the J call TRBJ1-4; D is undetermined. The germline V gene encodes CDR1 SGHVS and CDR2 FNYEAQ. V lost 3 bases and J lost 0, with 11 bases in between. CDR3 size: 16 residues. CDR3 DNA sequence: TGTGCCAGCAGCTTGCGGGAGATTGCAACTAATGAAAAACTGTTTTTT. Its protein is CASSLREIATNEKLFF.

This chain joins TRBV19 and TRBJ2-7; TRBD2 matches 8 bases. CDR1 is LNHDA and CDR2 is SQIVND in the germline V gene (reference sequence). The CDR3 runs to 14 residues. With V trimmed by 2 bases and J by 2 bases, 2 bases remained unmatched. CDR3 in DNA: TGTGCCAGTAGTATAACTAGCGGCCCCTACGAGCAGTACTTC. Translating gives CASSITSGPYEQYF.

The CDR3 nucleotides read TGTGCCAGCAGCAATACAGGGGACGAGCAGTACTTC. This translates into CASSNTGDEQYF. This sequence joins TRBV6-6 and TRBJ2-7, with TRBD1 matching over 7 bases. This CDR3 has 12 residues. CDR1 MNHNY and CDR2 SVGAGI come from the germline V gene (reference sequence). V lost 6 bases and J lost 5; bases outside the gene matches: 4.

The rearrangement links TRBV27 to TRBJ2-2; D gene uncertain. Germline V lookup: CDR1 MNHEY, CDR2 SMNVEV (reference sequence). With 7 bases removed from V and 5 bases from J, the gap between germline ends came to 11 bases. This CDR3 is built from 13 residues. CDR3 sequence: CASTVRNTGELFF. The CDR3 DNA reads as TGTGCCAGCACCGTGAGAAATACCGGGGAGCTGTTTTTT.

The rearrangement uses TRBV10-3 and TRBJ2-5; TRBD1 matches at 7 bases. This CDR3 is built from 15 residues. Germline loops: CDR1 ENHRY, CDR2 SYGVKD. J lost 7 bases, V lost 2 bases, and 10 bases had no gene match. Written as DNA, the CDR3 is TGTGCCATCAGTGAGCCCGGGACAGCACCGAGGACCCAGTACTTC. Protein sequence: CAISEPGTAPRTQYF.

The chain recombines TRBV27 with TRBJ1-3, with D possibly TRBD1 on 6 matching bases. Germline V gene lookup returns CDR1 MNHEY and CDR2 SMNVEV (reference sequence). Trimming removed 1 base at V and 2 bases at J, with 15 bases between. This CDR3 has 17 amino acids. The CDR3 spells CASSLYPPRGTGNTIYF. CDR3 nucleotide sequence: TGTGCCAGCAGTTTATACCCCCCCAGGGGAACTGGAAACACCATATATTTT.

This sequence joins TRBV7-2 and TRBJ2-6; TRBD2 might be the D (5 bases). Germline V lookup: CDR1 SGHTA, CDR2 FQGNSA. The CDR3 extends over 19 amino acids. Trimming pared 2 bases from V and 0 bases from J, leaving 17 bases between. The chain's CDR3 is CASSLKIRRGYSGANVLTF. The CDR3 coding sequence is TGTGCCAGCAGCTTAAAGATCCGCCGGGGTTACTCTGGGGCCAACGTCCTGACTTTC.

The chain's CDR3 is CASSSPPLEQFF. CDR3 DNA: TGTGCCAGCAGCTCCCCCCCCTTAGAGCAGTTCTTC. This rearrangement joins TRBV7-3 to TRBJ2-1; D remains unclear. V lost 4 bases to trimming and J lost 10 bases, with 11 bases between them. From germline, CDR1 is SGHTA and CDR2 FQGTGA. This CDR3 comprises 12 residues.

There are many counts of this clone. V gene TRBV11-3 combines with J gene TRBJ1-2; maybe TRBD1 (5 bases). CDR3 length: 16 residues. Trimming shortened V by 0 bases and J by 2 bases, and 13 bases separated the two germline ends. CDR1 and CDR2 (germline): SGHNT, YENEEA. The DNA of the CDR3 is TGTGCCAGCAGCTTAGAGGGGCGTGCAGGGAACTATGGCTACACCTTC. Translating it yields CASSLEGRAGNYGYTF.

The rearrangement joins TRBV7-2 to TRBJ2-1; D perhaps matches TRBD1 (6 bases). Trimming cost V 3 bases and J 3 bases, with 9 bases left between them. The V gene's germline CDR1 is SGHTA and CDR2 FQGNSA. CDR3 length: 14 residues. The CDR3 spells CASSLVDSYNEQFF. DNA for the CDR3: TGTGCCAGCAGCTTGGTGGACAGCTACAATGAGCAGTTCTTC.

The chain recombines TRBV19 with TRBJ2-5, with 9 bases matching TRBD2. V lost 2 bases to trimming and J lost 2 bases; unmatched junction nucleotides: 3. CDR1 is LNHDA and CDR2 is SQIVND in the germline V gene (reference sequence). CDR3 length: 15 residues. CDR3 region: CASSIWTSEQETQYF. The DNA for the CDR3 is TGTGCCAGTAGTATATGGACTAGCGAACAAGAGACCCAGTACTTC.

For the CDR3, the DNA is TGTGCCAGCAGTATCGGGGAGCCCTACGAGCAGTACTTC. Translated: CASSIGEPYEQYF. This chain joins TRBV4-2 and TRBJ2-7; tentative D call: TRBD2 (5 bases). Germline CDR1 and CDR2: LGHNA and YNFKEQ. V gave up 6 bases and J gave up 2 bases, with 11 bases separating them. The CDR3 has 13 amino acids.

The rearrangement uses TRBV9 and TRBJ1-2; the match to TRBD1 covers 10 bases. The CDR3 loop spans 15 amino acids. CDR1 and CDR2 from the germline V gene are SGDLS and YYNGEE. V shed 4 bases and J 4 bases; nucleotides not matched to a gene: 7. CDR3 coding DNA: TGTGCCAGCAGCAATGACCGACAGGGGGCCTATGGCTACACCTTC. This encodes CASSNDRQGAYGYTF.

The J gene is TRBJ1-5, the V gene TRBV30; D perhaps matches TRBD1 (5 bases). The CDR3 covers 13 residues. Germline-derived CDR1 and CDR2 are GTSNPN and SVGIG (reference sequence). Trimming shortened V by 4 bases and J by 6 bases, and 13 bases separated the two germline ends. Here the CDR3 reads CAWTKMGLQPQHF. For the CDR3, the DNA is TGTGCCTGGACGAAAATGGGGCTTCAGCCCCAGCATTTT. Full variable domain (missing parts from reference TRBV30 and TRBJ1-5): SQTIHQWPATLVQPVGSPLSLECTVEGTSNPNLYWYRQAAGRGLQLLFYSVGIGQISSEVPQNLSASRPQDRQFILSSKKLLLSDSGFYLCAWTKMGLQPQHFGDGTRLSIL.

CDR3 loop: CASSPGQGIGGYTF. The DNA of the CDR3 is TGTGCCAGCAGCCCGGGACAGGGCATAGGGGGCTACACCTTC. V and J are TRBV2 and TRBJ1-2, with 9 bases aligning to TRBD1. This CDR3 contains 14 residues. V dropped 6 bases and J dropped 8; count of bases not matched to a gene: 10. Germline loops: CDR1 SNHLY, CDR2 FYNNEI.

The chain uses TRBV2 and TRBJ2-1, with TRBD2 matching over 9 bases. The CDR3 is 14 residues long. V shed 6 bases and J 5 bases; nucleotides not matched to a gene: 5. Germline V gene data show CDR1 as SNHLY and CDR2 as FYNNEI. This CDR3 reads CASRRTSENNEQFF. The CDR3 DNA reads TGTGCCAGCAGACGGACTAGCGAAAACAATGAGCAGTTCTTC.

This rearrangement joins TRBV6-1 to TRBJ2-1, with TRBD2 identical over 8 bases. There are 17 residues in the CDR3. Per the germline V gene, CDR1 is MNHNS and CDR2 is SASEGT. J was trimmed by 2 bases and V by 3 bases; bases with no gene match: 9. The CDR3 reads CASSDKTGTRAYNEQFF. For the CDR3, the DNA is TGTGCCAGCAGTGACAAAACCGGGACTAGAGCCTACAATGAGCAGTTCTTC.

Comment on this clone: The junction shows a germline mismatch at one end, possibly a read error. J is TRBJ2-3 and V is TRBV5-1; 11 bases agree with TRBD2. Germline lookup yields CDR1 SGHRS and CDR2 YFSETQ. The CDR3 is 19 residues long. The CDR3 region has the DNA TGCGCCAGCACCTTGGGTAAGGTAGCGGGAGGGCCCGGCACAGATACGCAGTATTTT. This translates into CASTLGKVAGGPGTDTQYF. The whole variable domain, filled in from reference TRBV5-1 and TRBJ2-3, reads KAGVTQTPRYLIKTRGQQVTLSCSPISGHRSVSWYQQTPGQGLQFLFEYFSETQRNKGNFPGRFSGRQFSNSRSEMNVSTLELGDSALYLCASTLGKVAGGPGTDTQYFGPGTRLTVL.

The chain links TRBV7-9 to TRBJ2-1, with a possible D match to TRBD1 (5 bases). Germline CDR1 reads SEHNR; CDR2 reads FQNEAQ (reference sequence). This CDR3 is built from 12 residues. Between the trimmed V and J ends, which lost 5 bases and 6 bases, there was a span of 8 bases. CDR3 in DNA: TGTGCCAGCAGCCTCGACAGCAATGAGCAGTTCTTC. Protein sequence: CASSLDSNEQFF.

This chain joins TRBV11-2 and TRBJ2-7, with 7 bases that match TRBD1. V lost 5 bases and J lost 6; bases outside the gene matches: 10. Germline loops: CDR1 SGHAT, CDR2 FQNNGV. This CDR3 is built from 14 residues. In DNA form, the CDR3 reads TGTGCCAGCAGCGTCCGGACAGGTCAGGGCGAGCAGTACTTC. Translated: CASSVRTGQGEQYF.

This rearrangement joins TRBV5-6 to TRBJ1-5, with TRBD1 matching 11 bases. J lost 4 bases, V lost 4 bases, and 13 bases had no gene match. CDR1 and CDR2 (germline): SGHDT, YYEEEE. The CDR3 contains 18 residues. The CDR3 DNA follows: TGTGCCAGCAGCCCAATCCGGGACAGGGGGAGGTGGAATCAGCCCCAGCATTTT. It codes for CASSPIRDRGRWNQPQHF.

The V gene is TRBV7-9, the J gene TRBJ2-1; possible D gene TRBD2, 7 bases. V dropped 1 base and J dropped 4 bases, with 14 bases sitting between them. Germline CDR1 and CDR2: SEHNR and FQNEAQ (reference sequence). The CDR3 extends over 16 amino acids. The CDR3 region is CASSLVGGGPYNEQFF. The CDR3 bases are TGTGCCAGCAGCTTAGTCGGCGGGGGCCCTTACAATGAGCAGTTCTTC.

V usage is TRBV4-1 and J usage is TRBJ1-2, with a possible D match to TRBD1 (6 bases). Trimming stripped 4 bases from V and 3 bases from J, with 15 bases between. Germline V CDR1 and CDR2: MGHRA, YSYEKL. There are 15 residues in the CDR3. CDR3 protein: CASSRITGKHYGYTF. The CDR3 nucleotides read TGCGCCAGCAGCCGGATTACAGGGAAACACTATGGCTACACCTTC.

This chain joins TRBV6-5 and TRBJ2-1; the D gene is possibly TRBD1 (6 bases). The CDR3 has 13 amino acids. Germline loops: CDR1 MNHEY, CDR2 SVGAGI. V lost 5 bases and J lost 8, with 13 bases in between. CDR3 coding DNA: TGTGCCAGCAGTAGGACATACAGGGATGAGCAGTTCTTC. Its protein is CASSRTYRDEQFF.

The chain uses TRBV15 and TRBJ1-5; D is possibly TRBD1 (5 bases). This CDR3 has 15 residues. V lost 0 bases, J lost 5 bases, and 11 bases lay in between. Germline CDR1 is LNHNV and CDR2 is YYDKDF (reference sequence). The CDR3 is CATSRDNGGYQPQHF. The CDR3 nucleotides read TGTGCCACCAGCAGAGATAACGGGGGTTATCAGCCCCAGCATTTT. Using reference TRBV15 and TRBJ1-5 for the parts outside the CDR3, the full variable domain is DAMVIQNPRYQVTQFGKPVTLSCSQTLNHNVMYWYQQKSSQAPKLLFHYYDKDFNNEADTPDNFQSRRPNTSFCFLDIRSPGLGDTAMYLCATSRDNGGYQPQHFGDGTRLSIL.

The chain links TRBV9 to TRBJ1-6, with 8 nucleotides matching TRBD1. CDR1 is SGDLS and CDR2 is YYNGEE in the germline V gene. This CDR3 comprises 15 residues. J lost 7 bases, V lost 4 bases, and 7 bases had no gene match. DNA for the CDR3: TGTGCCAGCAGCATTGGACAGGGATGGAATTCACCCCTCCACTTT. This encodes CASSIGQGWNSPLHF.

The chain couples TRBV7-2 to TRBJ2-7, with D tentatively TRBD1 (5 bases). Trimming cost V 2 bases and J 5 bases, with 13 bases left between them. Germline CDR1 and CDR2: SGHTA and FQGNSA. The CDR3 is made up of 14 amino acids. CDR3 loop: CASSLMGIRDEQYF. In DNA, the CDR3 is TGTGCCAGCAGCTTAATGGGTATCAGGGACGAGCAGTACTTC.

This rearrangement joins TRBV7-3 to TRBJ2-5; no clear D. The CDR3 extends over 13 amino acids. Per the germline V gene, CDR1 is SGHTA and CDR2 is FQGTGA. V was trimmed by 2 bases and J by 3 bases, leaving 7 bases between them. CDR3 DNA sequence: TGTGCCAGCAGCTTATCTCCAGAAGAGACCCAGTACTTC. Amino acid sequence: CASSLSPEETQYF.

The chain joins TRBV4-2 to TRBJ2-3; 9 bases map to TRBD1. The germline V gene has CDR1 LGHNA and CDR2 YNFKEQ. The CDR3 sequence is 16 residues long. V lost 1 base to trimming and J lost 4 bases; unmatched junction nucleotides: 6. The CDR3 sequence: CASSQGGQGSPDTQYF. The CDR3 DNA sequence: TGTGCCAGCAGCCAAGGTGGACAGGGGAGCCCAGATACGCAGTATTTT.